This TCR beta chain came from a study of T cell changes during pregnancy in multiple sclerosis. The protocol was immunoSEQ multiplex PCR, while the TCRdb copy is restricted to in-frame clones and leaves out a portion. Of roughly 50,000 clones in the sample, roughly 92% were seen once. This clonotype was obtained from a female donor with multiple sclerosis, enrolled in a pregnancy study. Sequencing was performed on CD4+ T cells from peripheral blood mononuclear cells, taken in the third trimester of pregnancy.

The CDR3 spells CASSETGEKLFF. CDR3 bases: TGTGCCAGCAGCGAGACAGGGGAAAAACTGTTTTTT. This chain links TRBV6-6 with TRBJ1-4, with TRBD1 matching over 7 bases. The junction had 3 bases not matched to a gene; V was cut back by 6 bases and J by 8 bases. Germline CDR1 reads MNHNY; CDR2 reads SVGAGI (reference sequence). The CDR3 loop spans 12 amino acids.